This TCR beta chain was identified in a study of shared clonotypes between healthy human individuals. In germline, CDR1 is SGDLS, CDR2 YYNGEE. Deletions cut 0 bases from V and 5 bases from J, with 8 bases between. The CDR3 length is 14 residues. Overall study findings and caveats: Sampling included only blood; tissue repertoires likely differ. Between a few donors, naive CD4 clonotypes were shared at a level of approximately 5%.

Each replicate PCR on the sorted subsets used 200 ng DNA (approximately 33,000 T cell genomes). TCRdb's copy holds only in-frame clones and misses some; the assay was immunoSEQ multiplex PCR. In the table there are about 600,000 clones, less than 98% of which are singletons. Turning to this clone: The antigen is undetermined. This CDR3 is also generated by other DNA sequences in the sample.

Healthy HIV-negative adults without recent acute infections or vaccinations served as donors. The chain recombines TRBV9 with TRBJ2-2; D unclear. Sequencing input: naive CD4+ T cells sorted from blood. The subset: CD45RA+ positively selected. This TCR derives from a woman younger than 45 in good health. CDR3 region: CASSVVSGTGELFF. CDR3 nucleotide sequence: TGTGCCAGCAGCGTAGTATCTGGGACCGGGGAGCTGTTTTTT. The variable domain in full, with the rest retrieved from reference TRBV9 and TRBJ2-2, is DSGVTQTPKHLITATGQRVTLRCSPRSGDLSVYWYQQSLDQGLQFLIQYYNGEERAKGNILERFSAQQFPDLHSELNLSSLELGDSALYFCASSVVSGTGELFFGEGSRLTVL.